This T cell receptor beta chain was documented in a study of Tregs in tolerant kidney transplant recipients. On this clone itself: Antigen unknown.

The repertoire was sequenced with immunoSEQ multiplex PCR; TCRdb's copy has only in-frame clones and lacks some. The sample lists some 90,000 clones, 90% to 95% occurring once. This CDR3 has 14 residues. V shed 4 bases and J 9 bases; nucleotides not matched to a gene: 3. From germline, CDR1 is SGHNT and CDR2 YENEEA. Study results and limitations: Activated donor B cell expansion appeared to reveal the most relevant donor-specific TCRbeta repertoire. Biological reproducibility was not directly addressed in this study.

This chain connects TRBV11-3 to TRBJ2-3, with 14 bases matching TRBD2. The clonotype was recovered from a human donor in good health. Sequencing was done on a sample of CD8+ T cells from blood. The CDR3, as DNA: TGTGCCAGCAGCTCGGGACTAGCGGGGGTAACGCAGTATTTT. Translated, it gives CASSSGLAGVTQYF.